This TCR beta chain was documented in a study of OX40 agonist ivuxolimab in advanced cancers. Study-wide points: Clonal expansion by week 6 occurred in CD4+ and CD8+ blood T cells (at 0.1 to 3.0 mg/kg).

The method was immunoSEQ multiplex PCR; TCRdb's version includes in-frame clones alone and lacks a portion of them. The sample gives about 25,000 clones, about 82% of which show up once; approximately 26% is in the top ten. This clone was observed once. Its antigen is still unknown. CDR1 GTSNPN and CDR2 SVGIG come from the germline V gene (reference sequence). CDR3 size: 15 residues. V gave up 3 bases and J gave up 3 bases, with 15 bases separating them. This chain connects TRBV30 to TRBJ1-3, with a tentative D call TRBD1 (6 bases). Sequencing used CD4+ or CD8+ T cells sorted from blood, obtained in a trial of the OX40 agonist ivuxolimab. The source is an adult with an advanced solid tumor such as melanoma, head and neck, liver or kidney cancer. The CDR3 bases are TGTGCCTGGAGAGGGGGATCGGGCGTTGGAAACACCATATATTTT. Its protein is CAWRGGSGVGNTIYF.